The 22 T cell receptor beta chains below come from one sample, sequenced in a study of T-cell memory formation after mild COVID-19. One entry per CDR3 protein, called by TCRdb with MiXCR from the 5' RACE reads. The repertoire has about 200,000 distinct CDR3 sequences, over 7.5% of them found once; the top ten carry roughly 3.5%. Material: PBMCs or a T cell subset sorted from them (not recorded which). All receptors derive from a man younger than 30 who had mild COVID-19 (a few samples of this study predate the infection). Cell type and time point are not known.

The genes are TRBV24-1 and TRBJ2-5, with D maybe TRBD2 (5 bases). Between the trimmed V and J ends, which lost 1 base and 0 bases, there was a span of 8 bases. The CDR3 has 15 amino acids. Germline V gene sequence: CDR1 KGHDR, CDR2 SFDVKD. The CDR3: CATSDLRGNQETQYF. The CDR3 region has the DNA TGTGCCACCAGTGATTTACGGGGAAACCAAGAGACCCAGTACTTC.

The chain has TRBV6-5 and TRBJ1-3; 7 bases fit TRBD1. The J segment lost 4 bases and the V segment lost 6 bases, leaving 6 bases of the junction unmatched. Germline CDR1 and CDR2: MNHEY and SVGAGI. The CDR3 runs to 14 residues. The CDR3 loop is CASRRQGYGNTIYF. The CDR3 DNA sequence: TGTGCCAGCAGGAGACAGGGATACGGAAACACCATATATTTT.

In this sample, this clonotype turned up a few times. This chain joins TRBV5-1 and TRBJ1-2; 7 bases map to TRBD1. From germline, CDR1 is SGHRS and CDR2 YFSETQ. Trimming cost V 3 bases and J 5 bases; bases outside gene matches: 1. The CDR3 runs 12 residues. CDR3 region: CASSWGQYGYTF. As DNA, the CDR3 is TGCGCCAGCAGCTGGGGACAGTATGGCTACACCTTC.

V gene TRBV9 combines with J gene TRBJ2-1; the D gene is possibly TRBD1 (6 bases). Germline CDR1 is SGDLS and CDR2 is YYNGEE. The V and J ends lost 3 bases and 3 bases respectively, with 13 bases between them. The CDR3 has 15 residues. CDR3 DNA: TGTGCCAGCAGCGCCATGACAGGATTCTACAATGAGCAGTTCTTC. Protein sequence: CASSAMTGFYNEQFF.

This clonotype was seen only a few times. The chain carries TRBV11-3 and TRBJ2-2; 7 nucleotides line up with TRBD1. Looked up from germline, CDR1 is SGHNT and CDR2 is YENEEA. V was pared by 3 bases and J by 5 bases, with 6 bases of the junction left unmatched. The CDR3 is 15 residues long. The CDR3 nucleotides are TGTGCCAGCAGCTTGCTCAACAGGGGAACCGGGGAGCTGTTTTTT. This sequence encodes CASSLLNRGTGELFF. The whole variable domain, remainder taken from reference TRBV11-3 and TRBJ2-2, is EAGVVQSPRYKIIEKKQPVAFWCNPISGHNTLYWYLQNLGQGPELLIRYENEEAVDDSQLPKDRFSAERLKGVDSTLKIQPAELGDSAVYLCASSLLNRGTGELFFGEGSRLTVL.

The chain recombines TRBV12-3 or TRBV12-4 with TRBJ1-5, with 9 bases identical to TRBD1. V dropped 6 bases and J dropped 4; count of bases not matched to a gene: 7. CDR3 size: 15 residues. This chain's CDR3 is CASSIGTGLNQPQHF. The CDR3 coding sequence is TGTGCCAGCAGCATCGGGACAGGGTTGAATCAGCCCCAGCATTTT.

This clonotype was picked up many times. The J gene is TRBJ2-1, the V gene TRBV6-2 or TRBV6-3, with 11 bases matching TRBD2. Germline CDR1 reads MNHEY; CDR2 reads SVGEGT. The junction had 9 bases not matched to a gene; V was cut back by 6 bases and J by 8 bases. The CDR3 runs to 15 residues. CDR3 residues: CASRRVAGGPHEQFF. CDR3 DNA sequence: TGTGCCAGCAGGAGGGTAGCGGGGGGGCCCCATGAGCAGTTCTTC.

This chain links TRBV4-2 with TRBJ2-1; 9 nucleotides align to TRBD2. V shed 0 bases, J shed 8 bases, and the junction held 5 bases outside the gene matches. The CDR3 totals 15 residues. CDR1 and CDR2 from the germline V gene are LGHNA and YNFKEQ. In nucleotides, the CDR3 is TGTGCCAGCAGCCAAGAACGCGGGGGGGCCGATGAGCAGTTCTTC. Its translation: CASSQERGGADEQFF.

This clonotype was counted only a few times. The chain is built from TRBV7-2 and TRBJ2-3; the D gene is possibly TRBD2 (6 bases). The V gene's germline CDR1 is SGHTA and CDR2 FQGNSA. V was pared by 5 bases and J by 0 bases, with 9 bases between. This CDR3 region has 14 residues. CDR3 sequence: CASSHTSSTDTQYF. DNA for the CDR3: TGTGCCAGCAGCCATACTAGCAGCACAGATACGCAGTATTTT.

This clonotype was counted between two and nine times. This chain uses TRBV18 with TRBJ2-5; D could derive from TRBD1 or TRBD2 (5 bases each). V dropped 1 base and J dropped 2 bases, with 11 bases sitting between them. Per germline, CDR1 KGHSH and CDR2 LQKENI. The CDR3 contains 15 residues. For the CDR3, the DNA is TGTGCCAGCTCACCACTGAGCGGACAACAAGAGACCCAGTACTTC. It specifies CASSPLSGQQETQYF.

The chain combines TRBV12-3 or TRBV12-4 with TRBJ2-3, with 13 bases identical to TRBD2. Unmatched junction bases numbered 14, after V lost 3 bases and J lost 2 bases. This CDR3 has 20 amino acids. CDR3 DNA: TGTGCCAGCAGTTTTTTTCGTGCACTAGCGGGGGGGAGAGCCACAGATACGCAGTATTTT. It is translated as CASSFFRALAGGRATDTQYF.

In this sample, this clonotype turned up a few times. The V gene is TRBV20-1, the J gene TRBJ2-5; D gene uncertain. Trimming stripped 1 base from V and 5 bases from J, with 8 bases between. Per the germline V gene, CDR1 is DFQATT and CDR2 is SNEGSKA (reference sequence). The CDR3 consists of 12 residues. This CDR3 is CSARVGLETQYF. CDR3 DNA: TGCAGTGCTAGAGTAGGGCTGGAGACCCAGTACTTC.

The rearrangement uses TRBV12-3 or TRBV12-4 and TRBJ1-6; D ambiguous. V lost 2 bases to trimming and J lost 7 bases, with 6 bases between them. CDR3 size: 13 residues. The CDR3 bases are TGTGCCAGCAGTTTAACCCCAAATTCACCCCTCCACTTT. The encoded protein is CASSLTPNSPLHF.

This chain links TRBV2 with TRBJ1-5, with TRBD1 matching over 7 bases. Germline CDR1 SNHLY, CDR2 FYNNEI. The ends lost 6 bases at V and 2 bases at J; junction bases unmatched: 4. This CDR3 spans 14 amino acids. Here the CDR3 reads CASRRTGGNQPQHF. The CDR3 region has the DNA TGTGCCAGCAGACGGACAGGTGGCAATCAGCCCCAGCATTTT.

The sample holds a few counts of this clonotype. The chain combines TRBV6-6 with TRBJ2-3, with D perhaps being TRBD1 or TRBD2 (5 bases each). V lost 5 bases and J lost 2, with 11 bases in between. The CDR3 spans 14 residues. Germline V gene data show CDR1 as MNHNY and CDR2 as SVGAGI (reference sequence). The CDR3 here is CASSRGADTDTQYF. The CDR3 DNA reads as TGTGCCAGCAGTCGAGGGGCCGACACAGATACGCAGTATTTT.

This clonotype has a handful of counts. The genes are TRBV25-1 and TRBJ2-3; the match to TRBD2 covers 14 bases. The CDR3 is 16 residues long. V was pared by 5 bases and J by 6 bases, with 7 bases of the junction left unmatched. The germline V gene encodes CDR1 MGHDK and CDR2 SYGVNS. The CDR3 DNA reads TGTGCCAGCAGTTCACTAAGGACTAGCGGGGGGGATACGCAGTATTTT. It yields the protein CASSSLRTSGGDTQYF.

The V call is TRBV4-1, the J call TRBJ1-6, with no clear D. Germline V gene lookup returns CDR1 MGHRA and CDR2 YSYEKL. The CDR3 runs to 15 residues. Trimming left V 3 bases short and J 8 bases short, with 14 bases between. CDR3 sequence (DNA): TGCGCCAGCAGCCAGCCGGTCAAGAAAGATTCACCCCTCCACTTT. Translating gives CASSQPVKKDSPLHF.

This clonotype has just a few counts. For the CDR3, the DNA is TGTGCCAGCAGCTACCTGACAGGCTCCTACGAGCAGTACTTC. This translates into CASSYLTGSYEQYF. The rearrangement joins TRBV11-2 to TRBJ2-7; tentatively, D is TRBD1 (6 bases). This CDR3 spans 14 amino acids. Germline CDR1 is SGHAT and CDR2 is FQNNGV. V was trimmed by 4 bases and J by 0 bases, leaving 10 bases between them.

This clonotype was recorded a few times. V usage is TRBV7-3 and J usage is TRBJ1-6; D gene unclear. This CDR3 spans 13 amino acids. Trimming removed 3 bases at V and 11 bases at J, with 11 bases between. Germline CDR1 is SGHTA and CDR2 is FQGTGA. The chain's CDR3 is CASSLAWGTPLHF. The CDR3, as DNA: TGTGCCAGCAGCTTGGCCTGGGGTACACCCCTCCACTTT.

This clonotype was seen only a few times. This chain uses TRBV3-1 with TRBJ1-5; 8 nucleotides match TRBD1. With V trimmed by 3 bases and J by 5 bases, 6 bases remained unmatched. Germline V gene data show CDR1 as LGHDT and CDR2 as YNNKEL (reference sequence). The CDR3 sequence is 15 residues long. The CDR3 protein is CASSQSGQGHQPQHF. In DNA form, the CDR3 reads TGTGCCAGCAGCCAGAGCGGACAGGGACATCAGCCCCAGCATTTT.

The chain joins TRBV5-6 to TRBJ1-2; a weak D match, TRBD1 (6 bases). V lost 4 bases, J lost 2 bases, and 18 bases lay in between. The CDR3 is 16 amino acids. CDR1 is SGHDT, CDR2 YYEEEE, per germline. The CDR3 DNA reads TGTGCCAGCAGCCGCCCTACGGACAGCGCCAACTATGGCTACACCTTC. Its translation: CASSRPTDSANYGYTF.

The rearrangement links TRBV18 to TRBJ1-5; tentative D call: TRBD1 (5 bases). The CDR3 sequence is 14 residues long. CDR1 KGHSH and CDR2 LQKENI come from the germline V gene. The V end was cut by 4 bases, the J end by 3 bases, with 10 bases between. Here the CDR3 reads CASSLLTVNQPQHF. The CDR3 coding sequence is TGTGCCAGCTCACTCCTGACAGTCAATCAGCCCCAGCATTTT.